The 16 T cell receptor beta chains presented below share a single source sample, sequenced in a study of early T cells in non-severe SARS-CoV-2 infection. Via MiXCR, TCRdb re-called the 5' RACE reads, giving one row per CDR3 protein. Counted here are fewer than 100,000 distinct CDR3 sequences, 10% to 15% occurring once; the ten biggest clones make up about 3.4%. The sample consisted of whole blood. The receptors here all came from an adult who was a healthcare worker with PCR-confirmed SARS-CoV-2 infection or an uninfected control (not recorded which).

The CDR3, as DNA: TGTGCCAGCAGTGCCGAGACAGGGGTCACTGAAGCTTTCTTT. Its translation: CASSAETGVTEAFF. The rearrangement uses TRBV2 and TRBJ1-1; TRBD1 aligns across 8 bases. The CDR3 runs 14 residues. Germline-derived CDR1 and CDR2 are SNHLY and FYNNEI. The J segment lost 4 bases and the V segment lost 4 bases, leaving 5 bases of the junction unmatched.

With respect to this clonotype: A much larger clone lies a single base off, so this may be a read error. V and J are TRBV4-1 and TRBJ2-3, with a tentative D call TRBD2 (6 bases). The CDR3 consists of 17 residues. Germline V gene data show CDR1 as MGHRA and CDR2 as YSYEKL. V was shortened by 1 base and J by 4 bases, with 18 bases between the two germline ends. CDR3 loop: CASSQGIGGRRADTQYF. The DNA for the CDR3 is TGCGCCAGCAGCCAAGGCATCGGAGGGAGGCGCGCAGATACGCAGTATTTT.

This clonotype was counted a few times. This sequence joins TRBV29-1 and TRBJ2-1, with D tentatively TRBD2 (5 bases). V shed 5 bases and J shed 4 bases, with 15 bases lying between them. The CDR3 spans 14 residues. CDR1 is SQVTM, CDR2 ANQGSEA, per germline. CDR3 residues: CSVIRRNSYNEQFF. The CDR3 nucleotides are TGCAGCGTTATCCGGAGGAATAGTTACAATGAGCAGTTCTTC.

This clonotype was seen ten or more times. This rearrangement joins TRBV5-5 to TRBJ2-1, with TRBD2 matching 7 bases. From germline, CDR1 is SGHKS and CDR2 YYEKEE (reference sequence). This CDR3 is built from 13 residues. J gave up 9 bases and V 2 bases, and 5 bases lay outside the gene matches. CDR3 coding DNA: TGTGCCAGCAGCTTCACTAGCGACAGTGAGCAGTTCTTC. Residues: CASSFTSDSEQFF.

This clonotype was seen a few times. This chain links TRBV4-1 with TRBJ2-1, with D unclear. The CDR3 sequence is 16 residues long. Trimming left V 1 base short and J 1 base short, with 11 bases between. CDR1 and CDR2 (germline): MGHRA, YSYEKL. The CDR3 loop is CASSQGPGGSYNEQFF. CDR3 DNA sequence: TGCGCCAGCAGCCAAGGGCCCGGTGGGTCCTACAATGAGCAGTTCTTC.

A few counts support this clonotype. CDR3 residues: CSARERPGQGLAFF. CDR3 DNA: TGCAGTGCTAGAGAGAGACCCGGACAGGGACTTGCTTTCTTT. V and J are TRBV20-1 and TRBJ1-1, with 8 bases identical to TRBD1. Germline values: CDR1 DFQATT, CDR2 SNEGSKA (reference sequence). J gave up 11 bases and V 0 bases, and 11 bases lay outside the gene matches. CDR3 length: 14 amino acids.

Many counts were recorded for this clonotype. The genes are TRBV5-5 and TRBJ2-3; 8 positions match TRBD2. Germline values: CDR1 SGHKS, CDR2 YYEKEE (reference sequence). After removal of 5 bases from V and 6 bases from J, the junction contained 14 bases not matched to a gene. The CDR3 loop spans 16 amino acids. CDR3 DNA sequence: TGTGCCAGCAGTCCGGAGTGGATCGCTAGCGGGGATACGCAGTATTTT. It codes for CASSPEWIASGDTQYF.

The CDR3 here is CASSLDTAGDSYEQYF. In DNA, the CDR3 is TGTGCCAGCAGCTTAGACACGGCAGGGGACTCCTACGAGCAGTACTTC. This chain joins TRBV13 and TRBJ2-7; the D gene is possibly TRBD1 (6 bases). There are 16 residues in the CDR3. Trimming removed 1 base at V and 0 bases at J, with 13 bases between. Per germline, CDR1 PRHDT and CDR2 FYEKMQ (reference sequence).

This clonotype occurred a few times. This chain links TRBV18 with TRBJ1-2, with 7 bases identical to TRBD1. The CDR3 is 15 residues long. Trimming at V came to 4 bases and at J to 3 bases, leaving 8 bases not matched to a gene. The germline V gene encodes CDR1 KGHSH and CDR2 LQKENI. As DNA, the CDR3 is TGTGCCAGCTCACTCAGGACAGGCCAAGACTATGGCTACACCTTC. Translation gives CASSLRTGQDYGYTF.

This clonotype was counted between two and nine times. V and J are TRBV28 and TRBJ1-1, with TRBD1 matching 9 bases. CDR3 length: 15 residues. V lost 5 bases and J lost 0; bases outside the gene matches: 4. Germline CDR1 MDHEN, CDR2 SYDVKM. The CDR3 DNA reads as TGTGCCAGCAGTCCGACAGGGGGGGTGAACACTGAAGCTTTCTTT. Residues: CASSPTGGVNTEAFF.

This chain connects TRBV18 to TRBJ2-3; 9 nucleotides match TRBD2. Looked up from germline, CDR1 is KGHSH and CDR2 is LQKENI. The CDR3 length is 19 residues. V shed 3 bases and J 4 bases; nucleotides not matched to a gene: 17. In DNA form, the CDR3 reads TGTGCCAGCTCACCCACCTGGTCTAGCGGGAACGGAGGCGCAGATACGCAGTATTTT. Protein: CASSPTWSSGNGGADTQYF.

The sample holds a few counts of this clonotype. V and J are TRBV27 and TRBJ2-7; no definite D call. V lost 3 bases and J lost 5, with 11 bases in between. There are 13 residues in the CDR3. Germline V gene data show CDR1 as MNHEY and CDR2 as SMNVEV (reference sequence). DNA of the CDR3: TGTGCCAGCAGTTTTGGAGCTTTGGACGAGCAGTACTTC. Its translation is CASSFGALDEQYF.

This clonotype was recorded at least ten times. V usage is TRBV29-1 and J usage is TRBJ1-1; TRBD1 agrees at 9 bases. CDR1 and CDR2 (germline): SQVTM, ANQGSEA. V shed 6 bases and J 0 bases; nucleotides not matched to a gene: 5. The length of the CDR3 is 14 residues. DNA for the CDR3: TGCAGCGTCGGAAGGGACAGGGTGAACACTGAAGCTTTCTTT. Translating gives CSVGRDRVNTEAFF.

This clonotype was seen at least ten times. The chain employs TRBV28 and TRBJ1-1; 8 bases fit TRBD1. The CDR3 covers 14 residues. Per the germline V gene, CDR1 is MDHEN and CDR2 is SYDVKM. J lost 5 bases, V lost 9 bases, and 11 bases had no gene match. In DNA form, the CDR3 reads TGTGCCAGTTCCCGCGCAGGGGGCGGAACTGAAGCTTTCTTT. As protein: CASSRAGGGTEAFF.

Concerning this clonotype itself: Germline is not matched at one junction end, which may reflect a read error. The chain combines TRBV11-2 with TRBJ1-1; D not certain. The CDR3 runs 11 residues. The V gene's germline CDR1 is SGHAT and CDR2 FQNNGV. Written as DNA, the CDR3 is TGTGTCAGCACCTCCACTCAGAGGGCTTTCTTT. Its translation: CVSTSTQRAFF. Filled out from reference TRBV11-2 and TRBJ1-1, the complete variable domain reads EAGVAQSPRYKIIEKRQSVAFWCNPISGHATLYWYQQILGQGPKLLIQFQNNGVVDDSQLPKDRFSAERLKGVDSTLKIQPAKLEDSAVYLCVSTSTQRAFFGQGTRLTVV.

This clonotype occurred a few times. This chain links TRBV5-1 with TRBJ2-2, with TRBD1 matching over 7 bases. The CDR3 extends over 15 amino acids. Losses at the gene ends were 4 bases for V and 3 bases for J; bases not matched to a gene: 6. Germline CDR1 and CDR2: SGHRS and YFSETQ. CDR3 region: CASSPRDRYTGELFF. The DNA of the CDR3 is TGCGCCAGCAGCCCCCGGGACAGATACACCGGGGAGCTGTTTTTT.